This T cell receptor (beta chain) was observed in a study of T cell clonality in common variable immunodeficiency. This clone was counted ten times or more. The method was immunoSEQ multiplex PCR; TCRdb's version includes in-frame clones alone and lacks a portion of them. The sample includes around 55,000 clones, none of them occurring once. This clonotype was sampled from a person aged 18 to 70 in good health. The sample consisted of peripheral blood mononuclear cells.

The CDR3 loop is CAIRDSSTDTQYF. CDR3 bases read: TGTGCCATCAGGGACAGTAGCACAGATACG. This rearrangement joins TRBV10-3 to TRBJ2-3; a weak D match, TRBD1 (6 bases). The read halts 3 residues ahead of the CDR3 end, with the missing end drawn from the germline J gene. V shed 6 bases and J shed 0 bases, with 7 bases lying between them. The CDR3 sequence is 13 residues long. CDR1 is ENHRY and CDR2 is SYGVKD in the germline V gene.